What follows are 27 T cell receptor beta chains derived from one specimen sequenced in a study of T cells in Graves' hyperthyroidism and ophthalmopathy. TCR beta CDR3 region amplification was performed from RNA transcripts. When the TCR CDR3 underwent first-round RT-PCR, the HTBI primer set was used. TCRdb processed the multiplex PCR reads anew with MiXCR; each CDR3 protein has one entry. The table has about 340,000 distinct CDR3 sequences, around a sixth seen once; the top ten hold about 49%. Material: blood. The source of these receptors is a woman in her fifties or sixties with Graves' hyperthyroidism.

This clonotype was seen repeatedly, ten times or more. The chain joins TRBV5-1 to TRBJ2-3; D not resolved. CDR3 length: 13 residues. V lost 5 bases and J 2 bases, leaving 9 bases between the germline ends. Germline CDR1 is SGHRS and CDR2 is YFSETQ. The CDR3 DNA is TGCGCCAGCAGTGACGGATTCACAGATACGCAGTATTTT. Residues: CASSDGFTDTQYF.

This rearrangement joins TRBV6-1 to TRBJ1-5, with D unclear. Germline values: CDR1 MNHNS, CDR2 SASEGT. V was pared by 0 bases and J by 0 bases, with 12 bases between. The CDR3 is made up of 17 amino acids. The CDR3 region is CASSEAMYTISNQPQHF. The CDR3 region has the DNA TGTGCCAGCAGTGAAGCAATGTACACCATTAGCAATCAGCCCCAGCATTTT.

This clonotype appeared many times. The J gene is TRBJ1-4, the V gene TRBV13; D gene unclear. The V end was cut by 4 bases, the J end by 7 bases, with 16 bases between. The V gene's germline CDR1 is PRHDT and CDR2 FYEKMQ (reference sequence). This CDR3 has 15 residues. This CDR3 reads CASSYRTDGREKLFF. CDR3 DNA sequence: TGTGCCAGCAGCTACCGGACTGACGGTCGTGAAAAACTGTTTTTT.

The chain carries TRBV6-1 and TRBJ1-2, with 7 bases aligning to TRBD1. Germline values: CDR1 MNHNS, CDR2 SASEGT. CDR3 length: 14 residues. The junction had 13 bases not matched to a gene; V was cut back by 11 bases and J by 4 bases. The CDR3: CAGSGTASLYGYTF. In DNA, the CDR3 is TGTGCCGGATCCGGGACAGCAAGCCTCTATGGCTACACCTTC.

This clonotype was picked up many times. This chain joins TRBV20-1 and TRBJ2-5, with D possibly TRBD2 on 6 matching bases. This CDR3 region has 12 residues. Germline loops: CDR1 DFQATT, CDR2 SNEGSKA (reference sequence). Trimming removed 5 bases at V and 2 bases at J, with 9 bases between. The CDR3 loop is CSAGTHQETQYF. The DNA for the CDR3 is TGCAGTGCTGGGACTCATCAAGAGACCCAGTACTTC.

The chain recombines TRBV12-3 or TRBV12-4 with TRBJ2-3, with D perhaps given as TRBD1 or TRBD2 (5 bases each). The CDR3 contains 15 residues. Trimming shortened V by 7 bases and J by 3 bases, and 17 bases separated the two germline ends. For the CDR3, the DNA is TGTGCCAGCAACACCGGGACCCCCTCAACAGATACGCAGTATTTT. Translated: CASNTGTPSTDTQYF.

The DNA for the CDR3 is TGTGCCAGCAGCCCCGGGTCCCCGAGCACAGATACGCAGTATTTT. Amino acid sequence: CASSPGSPSTDTQYF. The chain employs TRBV6-2 or TRBV6-3 and TRBJ2-3; D unresolved. Trimming cost V 6 bases and J 0 bases, with 13 bases left between them. CDR3 length equals 15 residues. The germline V gene encodes CDR1 MNHEY and CDR2 SVGEGT.

This clonotype has a count of ten or more. This sequence joins TRBV12-3 or TRBV12-4 and TRBJ1-2; D is perhaps TRBD1 (6 bases). Trimming cost V 6 bases and J 2 bases, with 16 bases left between them. There are 15 residues in the CDR3. The CDR3 spells CASRRSEGGNYGYTF. CDR3 nucleotide sequence: TGTGCCAGCAGACGAAGCGAGGGGGGGAACTATGGCTACACCTTC.

This clonotype was seen many times. The chain couples TRBV28 to TRBJ2-3, with D possibly being TRBD1 (5 bases). Germline V lookup: CDR1 MDHEN, CDR2 SYDVKM. Between the trimmed V and J ends, which lost 10 bases and 1 base, there was a span of 15 bases. This CDR3 has 14 amino acids. The CDR3 region has the DNA TGTGCCACGATAGACAGATTGGGCACAGATACGCAGTATTTT. Its translation: CATIDRLGTDTQYF.

In its sample, this clonotype was seen a few times. The chain uses TRBV28 and TRBJ2-1; 13 bases are a match to TRBD2. Germline trimming cut 1 base from V and 8 bases from J; bases unmatched to any gene: 11. This CDR3 is 18 amino acids long. CDR1 and CDR2 (germline): MDHEN, SYDVKM. CDR3 nucleotide sequence: TGTGCCAGCAGTTTATCCGGGACTAGCGGGATCTTTGGGGATGAGCAGTTCTTC. It translates to CASSLSGTSGIFGDEQFF. Full variable domain (outside the CDR3, taken from reference TRBV28 and TRBJ2-1): DVKVTQSSRYLVKRTGEKVFLECVQDMDHENMFWYRQDPGLGLRLIYFSYDVKMKEKGDIPEGYSVSREKKERFSLILESASTNQTSMYLCASSLSGTSGIFGDEQFFGPGTRLTVL.

This clonotype was recorded at least ten times. This chain uses TRBV6-5 with TRBJ1-2; no clear D. The V and J ends lost 1 base and 0 bases respectively, with 9 bases between them. The germline CDR1 and CDR2 sequences are MNHEY and SVGAGI. CDR3 length: 15 residues. In DNA, the CDR3 is TGTGCCAGCAGTTACTTAACGGGAGCTAACTATGGCTACACCTTC. This translates into CASSYLTGANYGYTF.

CDR3 region: CASSENEGIGNEQFF. The CDR3 DNA reads TGTGCCAGCAGTGAAAACGAGGGGATAGGTAATGAGCAGTTCTTC. The chain joins TRBV6-1 to TRBJ2-1, with D possibly being TRBD1 or TRBD2 (5 bases each). Trimming removed 2 bases from V and 7 bases from J, with 15 bases in between. Per germline, CDR1 MNHNS and CDR2 SASEGT. This CDR3 spans 15 amino acids.

This clonotype was seen repeatedly, ten times or more. This sequence joins TRBV7-9 and TRBJ1-2; D gene unclear. This CDR3 comprises 14 residues. Trimming shortened V by 1 base and J by 0 bases, and 6 bases separated the two germline ends. The germline V gene has CDR1 SEHNR and CDR2 FQNEAQ (reference sequence). The CDR3 DNA follows: TGTGCCAGCAGCTTAGTGGCATCTAACTATGGCTACACCTTC. It encodes CASSLVASNYGYTF.

This clonotype was seen repeatedly, ten times or more. The chain uses TRBV6-1 and TRBJ2-5; the D gene is possibly TRBD2 (5 bases). The CDR3 runs 16 residues. Germline lookup yields CDR1 MNHNS and CDR2 SASEGT. Trimming shortened V by 6 bases and J by 0 bases, and 17 bases separated the two germline ends. CDR3 residues: CASSPVVAWYQETQYF. CDR3 DNA: TGTGCCAGCAGCCCCGTAGTAGCGTGGTACCAAGAGACCCAGTACTTC.

This clonotype was detected only a few times. This chain uses TRBV2 with TRBJ1-4; D remains ambiguous. This CDR3 has 15 amino acids. Per the germline V gene, CDR1 is SNHLY and CDR2 is FYNNEI. Trimming stripped 6 bases from V and 0 bases from J, with 11 bases between. The CDR3 bases are TGTGCCAGCAGGACGAACACGTCAACTAATGAAAAACTGTTTTTT. Translating gives CASRTNTSTNEKLFF.

This clonotype was seen a handful of times. V gene TRBV10-3 combines with J gene TRBJ1-1, with unresolved D. Trimming pared 0 bases from V and 4 bases from J, leaving 12 bases between. Germline CDR1 reads ENHRY; CDR2 reads SYGVKD. The CDR3 contains 15 residues. DNA for the CDR3: TGTGCCATCAGTGAGTCGAACCCAGGAAGCACTGAAGCTTTCTTT. Protein sequence: CAISESNPGSTEAFF.

This clonotype was observed at least ten times. This rearrangement joins TRBV4-1 to TRBJ2-7; 7 bases match TRBD2. The CDR3 contains 16 residues. CDR1 MGHRA and CDR2 YSYEKL come from the germline V gene. After removal of 3 bases from V and 4 bases from J, the junction contained 12 bases not matched to a gene. The CDR3 sequence is CASSHPVLGGSYEQYF. CDR3 in DNA: TGCGCCAGCAGCCACCCGGTTCTTGGCGGGAGTTACGAGCAGTACTTC.

The chain combines TRBV18 with TRBJ1-2, with 7 positions matching TRBD1. The germline V gene has CDR1 KGHSH and CDR2 LQKENI. Trimming took 3 bases from V and 7 from J; bases not matched to a gene: 8. The CDR3 is made up of 14 amino acids. CDR3 bases: TGTGCCAGCTCACCTGACAGGGATTATTTTGGCTACACCTTC. Its translation is CASSPDRDYFGYTF.

This clonotype has a count of ten or more. The J gene is TRBJ2-5, the V gene TRBV6-1, with D unclear. The CDR3 is 12 amino acids. The V end lost 6 bases, the J end lost 5 bases, and 10 bases lay between the germline ends. Per the germline V gene, CDR1 is MNHNS and CDR2 is SASEGT. The CDR3 DNA reads TGTGCCAGCAGCCTGATCGGGGAGACCCAGTACTTC. This gives the protein CASSLIGETQYF.

This sequence joins TRBV7-9 and TRBJ2-4; D not resolved. Trimming stripped 1 base from V and 0 bases from J, with 7 bases between. Germline V gene data show CDR1 as SEHNR and CDR2 as FQNEAQ (reference sequence). The CDR3 sequence is 15 residues long. CDR3 region: CASSLVSLAKNIQYF. CDR3 DNA sequence: TGTGCCAGCAGCTTAGTTTCGCTAGCCAAAAACATTCAGTACTTC.

The table lists this clonotype with many counts. The chain links TRBV29-1 to TRBJ2-7, with D tentatively TRBD2 (6 bases). CDR1 and CDR2 (germline): SQVTM, ANQGSEA. V was pared by 6 bases and J by 5 bases, with 8 bases between. CDR3 length: 10 amino acids. The CDR3 here is CSVGEDEQYF. CDR3 sequence (DNA): TGCAGCGTGGGGGAGGACGAGCAGTACTTC.

This clonotype has at least ten counts. J is TRBJ2-2 and V is TRBV10-3; 9 nucleotides line up with TRBD1. The CDR3 contains 15 residues. Germline V gene lookup returns CDR1 ENHRY and CDR2 SYGVKD. Trimming removed 8 bases from V and 1 base from J; junction bases left unmatched: 5. The CDR3 DNA follows: TGTGCCATCCAGGACAGGGGAGGGAACACCGGGGAGCTGTTTTTT. Its translation is CAIQDRGGNTGELFF.

This clonotype was detected a few times. This chain links TRBV6-2 or TRBV6-3 with TRBJ2-1; no reliable D call. CDR1 is MNHEY and CDR2 is SVGEGT in the germline V gene. Trimming stripped 6 bases from V and 0 bases from J, with 12 bases between. This CDR3 has 15 amino acids. The CDR3 region has the DNA TGTGCCAGCAGATCCTGGGGAATCTCCTACAATGAGCAGTTCTTC. Its translation: CASRSWGISYNEQFF.

The J gene is TRBJ1-6, the V gene TRBV6-1; 7 nucleotides line up with TRBD1. The CDR3 has 17 amino acids. Germline V CDR1 and CDR2: MNHNS, SASEGT. The junction had 16 bases not matched to a gene; V was cut back by 6 bases and J by 8 bases. Here the CDR3 DNA reads TGTGCCAGCAGGCCCACCTTACAGGGGATACGCCATTCACCCCTCCACTTT. Translating gives CASRPTLQGIRHSPLHF.

This clonotype was seen only a few times. The chain carries TRBV10-3 and TRBJ1-1, with 10 bases identical to TRBD1. CDR1 is ENHRY, CDR2 SYGVKD, per germline. The CDR3 is 12 amino acids. V was pared by 8 bases and J by 3 bases, with 0 bases of the junction left unmatched. CDR3: CAIGQGDTEAFF. DNA for the CDR3: TGTGCCATCGGACAGGGGGACACTGAAGCTTTCTTT.

This clonotype was picked up a small number of times. The V call is TRBV4-1, the J call TRBJ2-7; D not certain. Germline V gene data show CDR1 as MGHRA and CDR2 as YSYEKL. The CDR3 extends over 13 amino acids. V was clipped by 1 base and J by 4 bases, with 8 bases between them. CDR3 DNA sequence: TGCGCCAGCAGCCAAGGGACCCTGTACGAGCAGTACTTC. It encodes CASSQGTLYEQYF.

For the CDR3, the DNA is TGTGCCAGCAGCCCGACAGGGACTAATGAAAAACTGTTTTTT. This encodes CASSPTGTNEKLFF. V is TRBV5-6 and J is TRBJ1-4; 7 nucleotides align to TRBD1. From germline, CDR1 is SGHDT and CDR2 YYEEEE. This CDR3 is 14 amino acids long. V shed 4 bases and J 2 bases; nucleotides not matched to a gene: 2.